This TCR beta chain was recorded in a study of blood T cell repertoires in COVID-19. In the study overall: Spain, Italy and the United States supplied samples that represented acute and convalescent COVID-19. T cells, B-cell-depleted T cells, or PBMCs supplied cDNA or gDNA.

This clone was observed a handful of times. The repertoire was sequenced with immunoSEQ multiplex PCR; TCRdb's copy has only in-frame clones and lacks some. The table records under 300,000 clones, 85% to 90% of them present only once. Per the germline V gene, CDR1 is LNHDA and CDR2 is SQIVND (reference sequence). The CDR3 is 13 amino acids. Trimming left V 5 bases short and J 9 bases short, with 16 bases between. Sequencing input: peripheral blood. The V call is TRBV19, the J call TRBJ1-1; maybe TRBD1 (5 bases). The sequence was collected from a middle-aged woman who had recovered from COVID-19. CDR3 loop: CASSSRTYTQAFF. CDR3 nucleotides: TGTGCCAGTAGTTCTCGGACATACACCCAAGCTTTCTTT.